The rows below give T cell receptor beta chains drawn from one sample of a study of blood T cell repertoires in COVID-19. Using immunoSEQ multiplex PCR, the repertoire was profiled, and TCRdb retains in-frame clones only, with some absent. The profile shows 100,000 to 150,000 clones, about 80% of them singletons. Input material: peripheral blood. Source of these receptors: a middle-aged man with active or convalescent COVID-19. CDR3s leave out the opening cysteine and the closing phenylalanine or tryptophan. D genes are given only for firm matches.

d_call	v_call	j_call	cdr3_aa
-	TRBV5-1	TRBJ2-1	ASSLADGSSYNEQF
-	TRBV6-6	TRBJ2-1	ASSYSEGGGDEQF
-	TRBV2	TRBJ1-1	ASSEAQDSEAF
TRBD1	TRBV12-3/TRBV12-4	TRBJ2-1	ASSSRDRDEF
-	TRBV5-1	TRBJ2-1	ASSQGWSYNEQF
TRBD1	TRBV4-1	TRBJ2-7	ASSRGQGGGYEQY
TRBD1	TRBV7-9	TRBJ1-6	ASSSGQGPLH
-	TRBV7-9	TRBJ2-3	ASSARGATDTQY
-	TRBV12-5	TRBJ2-1	ASGRGLGGYNEQF
-	TRBV7-9	TRBJ2-7	ASSLGSGTVSYEQY
TRBD2	TRBV5-4	TRBJ2-7	ASSLVAGEAEQY
TRBD1	TRBV6-5	TRBJ1-5	ASSYSGTGLQPQH
-	TRBV11-2	TRBJ1-2	ASSLVRTAYGYT
TRBD1	TRBV5-6	TRBJ1-5	ASSLGYGTGDNQPQH
TRBD2	TRBV4-1	TRBJ2-5	ASSQDTASGRVTFQETQY
-	TRBV2	TRBJ1-1	ASSGTLNTEAF
-	TRBV2	TRBJ1-2	ASRQGYGYT
-	TRBV28	TRBJ1-1	ASSLLNLNTEAF
-	TRBV6-5	TRBJ1-5	ATGRGKGNQPQH
TRBD1	TRBV4-1	TRBJ1-2	ASSQNRGVSYGYT
-	TRBV11-2	TRBJ1-2	ASSNTVNYGYT
TRBD1	TRBV28	TRBJ1-5	ASSFDRADYSNQPQH
TRBD1	TRBV7-9	TRBJ1-5	ASSVSTGTGFDQPQH
-	TRBV24-1	TRBJ1-1	ATSDNRAIEAF
-	TRBV5-1	TRBJ1-3	ASSLSGFGNTIY
-	TRBV2	TRBJ1-1	ASVYRGLNTEAF
-	TRBV11-2	TRBJ1-4	ASSFGTAGGEKLF
TRBD2	TRBV30	TRBJ2-7	GGLAAPYEQY
TRBD1	TRBV18	TRBJ2-5	ASSHLRDRIQETQY
-	TRBV19	TRBJ2-1	ASSLTDFSLNEQF
-	TRBV30	TRBJ1-5	AWAGQYNQPQH
-	TRBV27	TRBJ1-2	ASSTIGSTGGYT
TRBD2	TRBV2	TRBJ2-1	ASRYNAGVLNEQF
-	TRBV12-3/TRBV12-4	TRBJ2-1	ATGLSEVEQF
-	TRBV6-2/TRBV6-3	TRBJ2-2	ASSLGAGELF
TRBD1	TRBV5-1	TRBJ2-7	ASSLEGQLGEQY
TRBD1	TRBV4-1	TRBJ1-6	ASSHLGQSYNSPLH
-	TRBV2	TRBJ2-1	ASRTGRLSDYNEQF
TRBD1	TRBV28	TRBJ1-4	ASTSLTGSNEKLF
-	TRBV19	TRBJ2-1	ASSIQRSEQF
-	TRBV11-2	TRBJ2-6	ASSLDRGGPGANVLT
-	TRBV29-1	TRBJ2-5	SGQEGSETQY
-	TRBV5-1	TRBJ1-2	ASSLTGPPAYGYT
-	TRBV18	TRBJ1-1	ASSPGQGNTEAF
-	TRBV12-3/TRBV12-4	TRBJ1-2	ASSVHEDYGYT
-	TRBV15	TRBJ1-2	ATSRVSSGPYGYT
-	TRBV12-3/TRBV12-4	TRBJ2-5	ASSLGLKETQY
TRBD1	TRBV4-1	TRBJ1-2	ASSQPGTVYGYT
TRBD1	TRBV15	TRBJ1-5	ATSSDRGGGQPQH
-	TRBV18	TRBJ1-5	ASSPPTGNQPQH
-	TRBV12-5	TRBJ1-2	ASGSRLVANYGYT
TRBD1	TRBV18	TRBJ1-6	ASSPSRDSYSPLH
-	TRBV5-8	TRBJ1-2	ASRSTLNYGYT
-	TRBV6-2/TRBV6-3	TRBJ2-6	ASSYPNIPVLT
-	TRBV7-9	TRBJ2-7	ASSSIYYEQY